The next 21 T cell receptor beta chains were all read from a single sample in a study of blood T cells in healthy people across ages. PCR was performed a second time for roughly 7 to 12 cycles using a sample-barcoded 5' primer and a J-beta primer mix. TCRdb re-analysed the 5' RACE reads in MiXCR, keeping a single row per CDR3 protein. In the table there are 1.5 million to 2 million distinct CDR3 sequences, roughly 49% of which are singletons. Material for sequencing was blood. The receptors here all came from a woman in her forties in good health.

This clonotype was seen only a few times. V and J are TRBV6-2 or TRBV6-3 and TRBJ2-3; possible D gene TRBD2, 6 bases. V lost 4 bases and J 9 bases, leaving 14 bases between the germline ends. Germline V gene data show CDR1 as MNHEY and CDR2 as SVGEGT. The CDR3 covers 13 residues. The chain's CDR3 is CASSSHLAFTQYF. CDR3 DNA: TGTGCCAGCAGTTCTCATCTAGCGTTCACGCAGTATTTT.

A single count supports this clonotype. The chain employs TRBV28 and TRBJ1-2; no definite D call. The CDR3 extends over 15 amino acids. From germline, CDR1 is MDHEN and CDR2 SYDVKM. The V end lost 10 bases, the J end lost 4 bases, and 22 bases lay between the germline ends. This chain's CDR3 is CATSDPSGASYGYTF. The DNA for the CDR3 is TGTGCCACCTCAGACCCTTCAGGAGCCTCCTATGGCTACACCTTC.

This clonotype was recorded a few times. The chain carries TRBV5-1 and TRBJ2-6; D unresolved. Trimming stripped 6 bases from V and 2 bases from J, with 15 bases between. Germline-derived CDR1 and CDR2 are SGHRS and YFSETQ. The CDR3 covers 16 residues. This chain's CDR3 is CASKHDLTAGANVLTF. DNA of the CDR3: TGCGCCAGCAAACACGATTTGACTGCTGGGGCCAACGTCCTGACTTTC.

The chain links TRBV4-3 to TRBJ2-1, with D unclear. Trimming left V 0 bases short and J 5 bases short, with 8 bases between. There are 14 residues in the CDR3. CDR1 is LGHNA, CDR2 YSLEER, per germline. The CDR3 region has the DNA TGCGCCAGCAGCCAAGATAGTACCAACAATGAGCAGTTCTTC. It encodes CASSQDSTNNEQFF.

This chain links TRBV5-1 with TRBJ2-5; D is possibly TRBD2 (7 bases). The CDR3 sequence is 16 residues long. Trimming cost V 0 bases and J 1 base, with 13 bases left between them. Germline V lookup: CDR1 SGHRS, CDR2 YFSETQ. The CDR3 DNA reads as TGCGCCAGCAGCTTGGCGGGGGGCGCACCCCAAGAGACCCAGTACTTC. Translated, it gives CASSLAGGAPQETQYF.

The sample holds one count of this clonotype. The V and J genes are TRBV6-2 or TRBV6-3 and TRBJ1-2; no reliable D call. The V end was cut by 0 bases, the J end by 8 bases, with 16 bases between. The CDR3 is made up of 15 amino acids. Per the germline V gene, CDR1 is MNHEY and CDR2 is SVGEGT. CDR3 DNA sequence: TGTGCCAGCAGTTACTCGGGCCAGCGGACGGGAGGCTACACCTTC. Translated, it gives CASSYSGQRTGGYTF.

The chain employs TRBV27 and TRBJ1-2; D is unresolved. From germline, CDR1 is MNHEY and CDR2 SMNVEV (reference sequence). The CDR3 has 14 amino acids. Trimming took 2 bases from V and 6 from J, leaving 13 bases between them. CDR3 amino acids: CASSLGRTSDGYTF. The CDR3 DNA is TGTGCCAGCAGTTTAGGAAGGACCTCCGATGGCTACACCTTC.

This clonotype was detected ten times or more. V and J are TRBV5-5 and TRBJ2-7; possibly TRBD2 for D (6 bases). The CDR3 loop spans 14 amino acids. The V end was cut by 0 bases, the J end by 4 bases, with 11 bases between. The germline gives CDR1 SGHKS, CDR2 YYEKEE (reference sequence). The CDR3 DNA sequence: TGTGCCAGCAGCTTGGCCCTGGGGGGATACGAGCAGTACTTC. Amino acid sequence: CASSLALGGYEQYF.

V gene TRBV20-1 combines with J gene TRBJ1-2, with D possibly matching TRBD1 (5 bases). The germline V gene encodes CDR1 DFQATT and CDR2 SNEGSKA (reference sequence). V was clipped by 3 bases and J by 4 bases, with 12 bases between them. The CDR3 consists of 13 residues. The CDR3 DNA is TGCAGTGCTAGTATACAGGACCCCTATGGCTACACCTTC. Protein product: CSASIQDPYGYTF.

This clonotype appeared many times. V and J are TRBV7-2 and TRBJ2-5; the match to TRBD2 covers 8 bases. V shed 5 bases, J shed 5 bases, and the junction held 10 bases outside the gene matches. This CDR3 is 15 amino acids long. Germline CDR1 reads SGHTA; CDR2 reads FQGNSA. CDR3 DNA sequence: TGTGCCAGCAGCACATCGACTAGCGTACAGGAGACCCAGTACTTC. Residues: CASSTSTSVQETQYF.

This chain uses TRBV2 with TRBJ2-7, with 10 bases lining up with TRBD2. CDR1 SNHLY and CDR2 FYNNEI come from the germline V gene. The junction had 4 bases not matched to a gene; V was cut back by 1 base and J by 1 base. CDR3 size: 16 residues. The DNA of the CDR3 is TGTGCCAGCAGTGAAGGGACTAGCGGAACTTCCTACGAGCAGTACTTC. The encoded protein is CASSEGTSGTSYEQYF.

The chain employs TRBV5-1 and TRBJ2-3; D possibly corresponds to TRBD2 (7 bases). The CDR3 length is 16 residues. Trimming removed 4 bases at V and 4 bases at J, with 19 bases between. Germline CDR1 reads SGHRS; CDR2 reads YFSETQ. CDR3 residues: CASSPDLGGRSDTQYF. CDR3 sequence (DNA): TGCGCCAGCAGCCCCGATTTGGGGGGGCGATCAGATACGCAGTATTTT.

Only a few counts were recorded for this clonotype. This chain connects TRBV6-2 or TRBV6-3 to TRBJ2-6; D is tentatively TRBD1 or TRBD2 (5 bases each). The germline CDR1 and CDR2 sequences are MNHEY and SVGEGT. V was shortened by 2 bases and J by 11 bases, with 19 bases between the two germline ends. This CDR3 has 16 amino acids. The CDR3 is CASSYISGPPNYVLTF. The CDR3 region has the DNA TGTGCCAGCAGTTACATATCGGGACCTCCTAACTACGTCCTGACTTTC.

This chain's CDR3 is CSASERGGYDGQFF. The CDR3 coding sequence is TGCAGTGCTAGCGAGCGGGGGGGTTACGATGGGCAGTTCTTC. V and J are TRBV20-1 and TRBJ2-1; 10 bases are a match to TRBD2. This CDR3 has 14 amino acids. CDR1 is DFQATT and CDR2 is SNEGSKA in the germline V gene (reference sequence). With 3 bases clipped from V and 12 bases from J, the junction kept 11 bases outside the gene matches.

V gene TRBV4-1 combines with J gene TRBJ2-1, with 8 bases that match TRBD2. V shed 0 bases, J shed 7 bases, and the junction held 11 bases outside the gene matches. The CDR3 covers 17 residues. Germline assignment: CDR1 MGHRA and CDR2 YSYEKL. Here the CDR3 reads CASSQDGTGGQRNEQFF. For the CDR3, the DNA is TGCGCCAGCAGCCAAGATGGGACGGGGGGGCAAAGGAATGAGCAGTTCTTC.

This clonotype has just a few counts. This chain connects TRBV4-3 to TRBJ1-2; 8 nucleotides align to TRBD1. The CDR3 runs to 16 residues. Trimming at V came to 5 bases and at J to 2 bases, leaving 10 bases not matched to a gene. Germline-derived CDR1 and CDR2 are LGHNA and YSLEER. CDR3: CASSGSTGDLNYGYTF. CDR3 sequence (DNA): TGCGCCAGCAGCGGATCGACAGGGGACCTCAACTATGGCTACACCTTC.

V and J are TRBV10-3 and TRBJ1-5, with 9 bases matching TRBD1. The germline gives CDR1 ENHRY, CDR2 SYGVKD. CDR3 length: 15 amino acids. Losses at the gene ends were 6 bases for V and 4 bases for J; bases not matched to a gene: 7. CDR3 nucleotides: TGTGCCATCAGAACAGACAGGGGGAGTAATCAGCCCCAGCATTTT. Translating it yields CAIRTDRGSNQPQHF.

The rearrangement uses TRBV29-1 and TRBJ1-2; no reliable D call. V was shortened by 3 bases and J by 7 bases, with 15 bases between the two germline ends. The germline gives CDR1 SQVTM, CDR2 ANQGSEA. This CDR3 has 13 residues. In nucleotides, the CDR3 is TGCAGCGTTGAGACATCAAGTACACGTGGCTACACCTTC. It codes for CSVETSSTRGYTF.

This clonotype came up many times. The J gene is TRBJ1-2, the V gene TRBV4-3; no clear D gene. From germline, CDR1 is LGHNA and CDR2 YSLEER. V gave up 0 bases and J gave up 5 bases, with 4 bases separating them. The CDR3 length is 12 residues. CDR3 DNA sequence: TGCGCCAGCAGCCAAGAAGGATATGGCTACACCTTC. Amino acids: CASSQEGYGYTF.

The rearrangement links TRBV3-1 to TRBJ1-1; D perhaps matches TRBD1 (6 bases). The germline gives CDR1 LGHDT, CDR2 YNNKEL (reference sequence). The CDR3 consists of 13 residues. V lost 0 bases and J 8 bases, leaving 10 bases between the germline ends. For the CDR3, the DNA is TGTGCCAGCAGCCAAGATATGAGGGGGGAAGCTTTCTTT. Its translation: CASSQDMRGEAFF.

This clonotype was detected only a few times. The chain links TRBV20-1 to TRBJ2-1; D call uncertain. The CDR3 runs 12 residues. V lost 5 bases, J lost 5 bases, and 10 bases lay in between. Germline lookup yields CDR1 DFQATT and CDR2 SNEGSKA (reference sequence). This chain's CDR3 is CSAGPLDNEQFF. The CDR3 DNA follows: TGCAGTGCTGGACCACTCGACAATGAGCAGTTCTTC.